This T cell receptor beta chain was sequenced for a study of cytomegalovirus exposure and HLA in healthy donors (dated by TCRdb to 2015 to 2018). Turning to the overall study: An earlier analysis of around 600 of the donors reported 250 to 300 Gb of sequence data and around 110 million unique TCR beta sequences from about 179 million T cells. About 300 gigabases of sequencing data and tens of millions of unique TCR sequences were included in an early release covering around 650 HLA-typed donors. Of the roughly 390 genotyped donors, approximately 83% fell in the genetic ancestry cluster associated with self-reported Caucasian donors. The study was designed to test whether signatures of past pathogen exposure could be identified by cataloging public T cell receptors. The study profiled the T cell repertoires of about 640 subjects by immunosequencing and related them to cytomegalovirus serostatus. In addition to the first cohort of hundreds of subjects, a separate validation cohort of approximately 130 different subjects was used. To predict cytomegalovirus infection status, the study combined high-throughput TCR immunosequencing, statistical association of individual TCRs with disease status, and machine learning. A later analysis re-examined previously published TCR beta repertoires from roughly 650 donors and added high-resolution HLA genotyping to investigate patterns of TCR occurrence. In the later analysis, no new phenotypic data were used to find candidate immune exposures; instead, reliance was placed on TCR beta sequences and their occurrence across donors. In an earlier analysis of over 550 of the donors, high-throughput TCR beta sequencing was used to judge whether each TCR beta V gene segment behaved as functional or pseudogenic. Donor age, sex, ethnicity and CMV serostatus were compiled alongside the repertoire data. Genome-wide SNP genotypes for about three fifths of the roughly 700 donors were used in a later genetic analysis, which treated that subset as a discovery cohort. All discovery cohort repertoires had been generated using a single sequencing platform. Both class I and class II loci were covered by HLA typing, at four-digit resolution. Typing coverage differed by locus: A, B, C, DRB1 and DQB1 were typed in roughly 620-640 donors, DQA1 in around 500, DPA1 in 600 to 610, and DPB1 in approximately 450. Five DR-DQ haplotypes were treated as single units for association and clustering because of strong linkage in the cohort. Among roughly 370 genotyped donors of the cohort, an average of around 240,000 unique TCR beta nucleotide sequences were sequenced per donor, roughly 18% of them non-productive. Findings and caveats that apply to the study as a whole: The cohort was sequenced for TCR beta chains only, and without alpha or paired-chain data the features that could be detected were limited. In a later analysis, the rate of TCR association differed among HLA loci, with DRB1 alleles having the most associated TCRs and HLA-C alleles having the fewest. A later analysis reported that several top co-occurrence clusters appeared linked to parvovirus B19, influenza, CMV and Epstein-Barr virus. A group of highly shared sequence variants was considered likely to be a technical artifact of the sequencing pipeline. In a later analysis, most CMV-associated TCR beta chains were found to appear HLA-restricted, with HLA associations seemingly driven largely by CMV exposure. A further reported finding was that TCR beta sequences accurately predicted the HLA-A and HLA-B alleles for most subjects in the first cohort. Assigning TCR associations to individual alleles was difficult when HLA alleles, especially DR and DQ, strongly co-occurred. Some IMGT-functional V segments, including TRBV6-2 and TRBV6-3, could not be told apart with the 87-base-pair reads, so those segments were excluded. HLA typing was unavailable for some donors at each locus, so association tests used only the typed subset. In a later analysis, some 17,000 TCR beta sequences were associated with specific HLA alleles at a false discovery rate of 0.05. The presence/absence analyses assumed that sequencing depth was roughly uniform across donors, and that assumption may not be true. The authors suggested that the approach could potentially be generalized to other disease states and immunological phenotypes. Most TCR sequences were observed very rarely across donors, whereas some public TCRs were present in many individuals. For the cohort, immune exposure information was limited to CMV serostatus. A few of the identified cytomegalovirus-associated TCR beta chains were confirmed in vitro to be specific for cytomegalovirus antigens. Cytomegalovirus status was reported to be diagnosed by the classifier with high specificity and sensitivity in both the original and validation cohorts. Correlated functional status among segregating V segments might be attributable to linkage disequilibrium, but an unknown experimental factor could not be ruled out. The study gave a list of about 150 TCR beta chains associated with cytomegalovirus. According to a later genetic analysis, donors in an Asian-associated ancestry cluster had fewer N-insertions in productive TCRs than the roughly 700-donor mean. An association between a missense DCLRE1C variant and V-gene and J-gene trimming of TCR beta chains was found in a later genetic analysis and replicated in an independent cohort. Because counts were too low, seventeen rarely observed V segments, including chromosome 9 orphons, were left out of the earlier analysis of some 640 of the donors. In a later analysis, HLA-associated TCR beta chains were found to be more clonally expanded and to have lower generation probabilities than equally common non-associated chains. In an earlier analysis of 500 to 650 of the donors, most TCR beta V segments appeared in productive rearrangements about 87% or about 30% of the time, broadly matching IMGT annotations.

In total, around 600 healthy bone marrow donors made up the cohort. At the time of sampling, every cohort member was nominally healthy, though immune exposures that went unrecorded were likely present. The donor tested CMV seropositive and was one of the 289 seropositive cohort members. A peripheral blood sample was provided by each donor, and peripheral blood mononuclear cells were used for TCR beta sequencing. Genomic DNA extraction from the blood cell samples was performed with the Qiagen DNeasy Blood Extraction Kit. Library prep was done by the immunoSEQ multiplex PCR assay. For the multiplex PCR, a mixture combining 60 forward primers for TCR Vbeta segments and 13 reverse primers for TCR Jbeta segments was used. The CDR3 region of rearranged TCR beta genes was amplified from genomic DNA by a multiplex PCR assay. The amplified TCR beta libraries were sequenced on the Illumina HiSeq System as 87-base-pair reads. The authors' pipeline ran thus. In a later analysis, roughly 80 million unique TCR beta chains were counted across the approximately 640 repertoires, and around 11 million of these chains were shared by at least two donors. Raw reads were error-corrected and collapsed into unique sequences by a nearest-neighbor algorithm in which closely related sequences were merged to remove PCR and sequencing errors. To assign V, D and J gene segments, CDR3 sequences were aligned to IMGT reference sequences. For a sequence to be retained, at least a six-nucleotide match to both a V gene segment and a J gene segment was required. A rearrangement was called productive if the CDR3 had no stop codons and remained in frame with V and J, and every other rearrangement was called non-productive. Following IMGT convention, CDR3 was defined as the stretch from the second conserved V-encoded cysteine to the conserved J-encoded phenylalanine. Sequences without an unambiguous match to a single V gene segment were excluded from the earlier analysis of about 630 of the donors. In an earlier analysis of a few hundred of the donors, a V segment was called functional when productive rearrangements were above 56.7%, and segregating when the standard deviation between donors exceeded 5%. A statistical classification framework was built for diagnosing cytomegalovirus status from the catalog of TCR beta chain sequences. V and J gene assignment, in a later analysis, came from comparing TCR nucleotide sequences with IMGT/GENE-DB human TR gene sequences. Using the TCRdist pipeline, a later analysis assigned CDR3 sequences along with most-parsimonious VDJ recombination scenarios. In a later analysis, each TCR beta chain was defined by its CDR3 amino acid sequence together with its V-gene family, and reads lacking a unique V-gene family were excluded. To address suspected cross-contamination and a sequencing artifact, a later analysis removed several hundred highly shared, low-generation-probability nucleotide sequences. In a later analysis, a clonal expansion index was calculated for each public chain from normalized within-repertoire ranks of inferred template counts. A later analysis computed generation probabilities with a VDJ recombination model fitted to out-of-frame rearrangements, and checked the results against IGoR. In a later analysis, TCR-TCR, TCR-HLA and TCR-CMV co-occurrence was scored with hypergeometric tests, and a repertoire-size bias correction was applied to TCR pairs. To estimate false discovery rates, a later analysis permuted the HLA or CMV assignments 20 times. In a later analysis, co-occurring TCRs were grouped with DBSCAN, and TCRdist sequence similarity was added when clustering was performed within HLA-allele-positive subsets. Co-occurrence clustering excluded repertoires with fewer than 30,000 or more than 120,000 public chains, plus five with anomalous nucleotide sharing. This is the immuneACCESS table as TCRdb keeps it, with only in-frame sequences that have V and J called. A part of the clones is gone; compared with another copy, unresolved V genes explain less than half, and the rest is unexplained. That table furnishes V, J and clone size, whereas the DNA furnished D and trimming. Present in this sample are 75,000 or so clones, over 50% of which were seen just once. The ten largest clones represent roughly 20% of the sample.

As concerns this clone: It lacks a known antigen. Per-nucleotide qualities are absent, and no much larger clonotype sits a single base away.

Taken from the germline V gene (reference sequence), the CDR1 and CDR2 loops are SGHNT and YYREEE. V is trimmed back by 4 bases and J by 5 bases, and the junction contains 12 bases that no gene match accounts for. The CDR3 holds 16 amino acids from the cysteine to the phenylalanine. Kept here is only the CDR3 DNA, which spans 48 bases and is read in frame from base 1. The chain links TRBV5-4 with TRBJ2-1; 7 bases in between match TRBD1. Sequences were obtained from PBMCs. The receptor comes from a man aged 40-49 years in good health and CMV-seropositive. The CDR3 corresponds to CASSPGGRGSNNEQFF. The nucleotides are TGTGCCAGCAGCCCTGGGGGCAGGGGGTCGAACAATGAGCAGTTCTTC.